The entry below describes one T cell receptor (beta chain). Its target is unknown. The record originates from a study of shared clonotypes between healthy human individuals. Findings and limits, study-wide: Blood was the sole source, and tissue repertoires probably differ. Naive CD4 clonotypes were shared across a few donors at around 5%.

An even split of each subset's genomic DNA across several immunoSEQ plates was performed. Method: immunoSEQ multiplex PCR; TCRdb's copy keeps in-frame clones and lacks some. Counted here are 1.6 million or so clones, over 95% occurring once; the ten biggest clones make up approximately 1.1%. Only Caucasian adults living in Nashville, Tennessee served as donors. Germline values: CDR1 SGHAT, CDR2 FQNNGV. This CDR3 comprises 13 residues. The germline V and J ends were trimmed by 5 bases and 7 bases, with 11 bases remaining between them. The sequenced sample was naive CD4+ T cells sorted from blood. Subset described: CD45RA+ positively selected. This sequence was found in a man aged 25 to 45 in good health. The chain uses TRBV11-2 and TRBJ2-2, with D unresolved. CDR3 DNA: TGTGCCAGCAGCCCCGGGTTAGGCGGGGAGCTGTTTTTT. Amino acids: CASSPGLGGELFF. The variable domain in full, with the rest retrieved from reference TRBV11-2 and TRBJ2-2, is EAGVAQSPRYKIIEKRQSVAFWCNPISGHATLYWYQQILGQGPKLLIQFQNNGVVDDSQLPKDRFSAERLKGVDSTLKIQPAKLEDSAVYLCASSPGLGGELFFGEGSRLTVL.